The present entry profiles one T cell receptor (beta chain) with its context. What it binds is not known. The data were obtained in a study of T cell responses to AZD1222 COVID-19 vaccine. Findings and limits, study-wide: Spike-specific TCR breadth and depth went up after people got two AZD1222 doses. Repertoire collection took place solely once the T cell response had peaked.

CDR3 length equals 14 residues. Germline V gene sequence: CDR1 LNHDA, CDR2 SQIVND (reference sequence). V shed 1 base and J 6 bases; nucleotides not matched to a gene: 1. The table came from immunoSEQ multiplex PCR; TCRdb's copy has only in-frame clones and leaves some out. This sample has under 150,000 clones; roughly nine tenths occur once, and the top ten carry more than 2.5%. The material sequenced was peripheral blood, taken on day 0 of AZD1222 vaccination. The TCR originated in an adult in good health. This chain uses TRBV19 with TRBJ2-2; 8 nucleotides agree with TRBD2. CDR3 DNA: TGTGCCAGTAGTATAGCGGGAGGGCCCGGGGAGCTGTTTTTT. This gives the protein CASSIAGGPGELFF.